Below are 28 T cell receptor beta chains sequenced from a single sample in a study of CD8 T cells in ankylosing spondylitis. Whole-study findings and limits: Made up of eight or nine highly homologous variants, a TCR beta motif appeared characteristic of ankylosing spondylitis blood.

These receptors' antigens are unknown. TCRdb re-called the 5' RACE reads with MiXCR, one entry per CDR3 protein. Counted here are 400,000 or so distinct CDR3 sequences, 25% to 30% occurring once; the ten biggest clones make up roughly 0.9%. The specimen was blood, either unsorted or a sorted T cell fraction (not recorded which). Receptors originate from a male donor with ankylosing spondylitis.

This clonotype was observed a few times. The rearrangement links TRBV7-2 to TRBJ2-3; D is unresolved. Germline-derived CDR1 and CDR2 are SGHTA and FQGNSA. V was trimmed by 3 bases and J by 1 base, leaving 8 bases between them. The CDR3 totals 14 residues. CDR3 loop: CASSFQARTDTQYF. The CDR3 DNA reads as TGTGCCAGCAGCTTCCAAGCGCGCACAGATACGCAGTATTTT.

V gene TRBV19 combines with J gene TRBJ2-3; TRBD1 agrees at 7 bases. The CDR3 runs 15 residues. CDR1 and CDR2 from the germline V gene are LNHDA and SQIVND (reference sequence). V lost 6 bases and J lost 1; bases outside the gene matches: 7. This chain's CDR3 is CASRTAGQGTDTQYF. CDR3 sequence (DNA): TGTGCCAGTAGAACCGCTGGACAGGGCACAGATACGCAGTATTTT.

This clonotype was recorded a few times. The rearrangement joins TRBV2 to TRBJ2-2, with no clear D. The CDR3 has 12 residues. Germline V lookup: CDR1 SNHLY, CDR2 FYNNEI. V was trimmed by 4 bases and J by 5 bases, leaving 5 bases between them. Here the CDR3 reads CASSGHTGELFF. The CDR3 DNA follows: TGTGCCAGCAGTGGTCATACCGGGGAGCTGTTTTTT.

At least ten counts were recorded for this clonotype. The gene calls are TRBV14 and TRBJ1-5; D gene uncertain. The CDR3 has 13 amino acids. Trimming cost V 0 bases and J 1 base, with 1 base left between them. CDR1 and CDR2 (germline): SGHDN, FVKESK. The CDR3 DNA reads TGTGCCAGCAGCCAAGACAGCAATCAGCCCCAGCATTTT. It specifies CASSQDSNQPQHF.

The genes are TRBV20-1 and TRBJ2-7; tentative D call: TRBD1 (6 bases). The CDR3 is made up of 14 amino acids. Trimming took off 5 bases at V and 3 bases at J, with 17 bases between the two ends. Germline values: CDR1 DFQATT, CDR2 SNEGSKA (reference sequence). This chain's CDR3 is CSALTGSAFYEQYF. DNA for the CDR3: TGCAGTGCTTTGACAGGATCCGCCTTCTACGAGCAGTACTTC.

The J gene is TRBJ1-2, the V gene TRBV25-1; 11 nucleotides agree with TRBD1. The length of the CDR3 is 12 residues. The germline CDR1 and CDR2 sequences are MGHDK and SYGVNS. The CDR3 DNA reads as TGTGCTCATGGGACAGGGGGTTTCGGCTACACCTTC. This sequence encodes CAHGTGGFGYTF.

This clonotype was picked up a small number of times. This chain uses TRBV5-1 with TRBJ2-2, with 12 bases matching TRBD2. Trimming took 0 bases from V and 1 from J; bases not matched to a gene: 7. CDR1 and CDR2 (germline): SGHRS, YFSETQ. The CDR3 is made up of 19 amino acids. The CDR3 loop reads CASSLGRLAGDWNTGELFF. DNA of the CDR3: TGCGCCAGCAGCTTGGGGCGACTAGCGGGAGACTGGAACACCGGGGAGCTGTTTTTT.

This clonotype was seen more than once but under ten times. The chain carries TRBV29-1 and TRBJ2-1, with TRBD1 matching 8 bases. V dropped 7 bases and J dropped 9; count of bases not matched to a gene: 5. The germline V gene encodes CDR1 SQVTM and CDR2 ANQGSEA. The length of the CDR3 is 11 residues. The CDR3 region is CSGGQGGEQFF. The CDR3 DNA is TGCAGCGGCGGACAGGGTGGTGAGCAGTTCTTC.

The rearrangement links TRBV9 to TRBJ2-5; 8 bases match TRBD2. The germline gives CDR1 SGDLS, CDR2 YYNGEE. The CDR3 runs to 14 residues. With 4 bases clipped from V and 3 bases from J, the junction kept 5 bases outside the gene matches. The CDR3 region has the DNA TGTGCCAGCAGCTCGGTAGCGGGAAAAGAGACCCAGTACTTC. Translating it yields CASSSVAGKETQYF.

This clonotype was seen a handful of times. V and J are TRBV20-1 and TRBJ2-4, with 7 bases that match TRBD1. V gave up 5 bases and J gave up 6 bases; unmatched junction bases: 7. This CDR3 comprises 13 residues. Germline lookup yields CDR1 DFQATT and CDR2 SNEGSKA (reference sequence). DNA for the CDR3: TGCAGTGCTTACAACAGGGGCCCAAACATTCAGTACTTC. It encodes CSAYNRGPNIQYF.

The CDR3 DNA is TGTGCCAGCAGTCCGCAGGCGGCGAGTGCCAAAAACATTCAGTACTTC. Translating gives CASSPQAASAKNIQYF. V and J are TRBV12-3 or TRBV12-4 and TRBJ2-4, with no clear D. This CDR3 comprises 16 residues. Between the trimmed V and J ends, which lost 5 bases and 1 base, there was a span of 15 bases.

The chain couples TRBV4-1 to TRBJ2-1; D is unclear. Germline V gene lookup returns CDR1 MGHRA and CDR2 YSYEKL. The CDR3 has 15 amino acids. Trimming left V 0 bases short and J 2 bases short, with 8 bases between. DNA for the CDR3: TGCGCCAGCAGCCAAGACGACGTCACCTACAATGAGCAGTTCTTC. Translated: CASSQDDVTYNEQFF.

The chain carries TRBV18 and TRBJ2-3; D may be TRBD2 (6 bases). The CDR3 spans 14 residues. V was clipped by 3 bases and J by 6 bases, with 13 bases between them. Germline V gene sequence: CDR1 KGHSH, CDR2 LQKENI. CDR3 residues: CASSPPGGPDTQYF. CDR3 bases: TGTGCCAGCTCACCCCCAGGAGGGCCGGATACGCAGTATTTT.

A few counts support this clonotype. This chain connects TRBV5-1 to TRBJ2-7, with 9 nucleotides matching TRBD2. With V trimmed by 2 bases and J by 0 bases, 6 bases remained unmatched. The CDR3 is 16 residues long. Germline V CDR1 and CDR2: SGHRS, YFSETQ. In DNA, the CDR3 is TGCGCCAGCAGCTTCTGGACTAGCGCCGACTCCTACGAGCAGTACTTC. It yields the protein CASSFWTSADSYEQYF.

This clonotype turned up a few times. This chain joins TRBV7-2 and TRBJ2-5; TRBD1 matches at 7 bases. Germline CDR1 reads SGHTA; CDR2 reads FQGNSA. The V segment lost 7 bases and the J segment 1 base; nucleotides outside the gene matches: 15. The CDR3 length is 17 residues. The CDR3 protein is CASIKSPGQPSQETQYF. The CDR3 region has the DNA TGTGCCAGCATCAAATCCCCGGGACAGCCTAGCCAAGAGACCCAGTACTTC.

This clonotype has just a few counts. This chain links TRBV5-1 with TRBJ2-4, with D perhaps TRBD2 (5 bases). Germline assignment: CDR1 SGHRS and CDR2 YFSETQ. The CDR3 covers 13 residues. V lost 5 bases, J lost 6 bases, and 12 bases lay in between. This CDR3 reads CASSVSGRNIQYF. CDR3 bases: TGCGCCAGCAGTGTATCGGGGAGAAACATTCAGTACTTC.

This chain joins TRBV24-1 and TRBJ2-1; 7 bases agree with TRBD2. Losses at the gene ends were 8 bases for V and 8 bases for J; bases not matched to a gene: 11. The germline gives CDR1 KGHDR, CDR2 SFDVKD. CDR3 size: 14 residues. CDR3 sequence: CATTKASGLDEQFF. CDR3 bases: TGTGCCACCACTAAGGCTAGCGGTCTCGATGAGCAGTTCTTC.

The CDR3 region is CASSLRGRGDTQYF. The CDR3 DNA reads as TGTGCCAGCAGCTTACGGGGGAGAGGGGATACGCAGTATTTT. The chain employs TRBV11-2 and TRBJ2-3; D perhaps matches TRBD2 (6 bases). V lost 2 bases, J lost 6 bases, and 12 bases lay in between. The germline V gene has CDR1 SGHAT and CDR2 FQNNGV. This CDR3 is built from 14 residues.

The chain links TRBV18 to TRBJ2-1; 8 nucleotides align to TRBD1. The CDR3 is 15 amino acids. Losses at the gene ends were 5 bases for V and 2 bases for J; bases not matched to a gene: 5. CDR1 and CDR2 (germline): KGHSH, LQKENI. Here the CDR3 reads CASSFVTGAYNEQFF. DNA for the CDR3: TGTGCCAGCTCATTCGTGACAGGGGCCTACAATGAGCAGTTCTTC.

This rearrangement joins TRBV12-3 or TRBV12-4 to TRBJ1-2; D is undetermined. The CDR3 is 13 amino acids. Trimming took 2 bases from V and 5 from J, leaving 9 bases between them. CDR3 DNA sequence: TGTGCCAGCAGTTTAAACCAAGGGTATGGCTACACCTTC. Translated: CASSLNQGYGYTF.

The DNA for the CDR3 is TGTGCCAGCAAGGGACAGGGTGCGAACACCGGGGAGCTGTTTTTT. It codes for CASKGQGANTGELFF. The chain uses TRBV6-2 or TRBV6-3 and TRBJ2-2, with 9 bases identical to TRBD1. Germline assignment: CDR1 MNHEY and CDR2 SVGEGT. The CDR3 spans 15 residues. After removal of 7 bases from V and 0 bases from J, the junction contained 3 bases not matched to a gene.

This chain links TRBV2 with TRBJ1-4; no clear D. Per germline, CDR1 SNHLY and CDR2 FYNNEI. There are 15 residues in the CDR3. Trimming took off 7 bases at V and 0 bases at J, with 12 bases between the two ends. The CDR3 here is CASTRAVATNEKLFF. The CDR3 DNA follows: TGTGCCAGCACCCGGGCCGTTGCAACTAATGAAAAACTGTTTTTT. Using reference TRBV2 and TRBJ1-4 for the parts outside the CDR3, the full variable domain is EPEVTQTPSHQVTQMGQEVILRCVPISNHLYFYWYRQILGQKVEFLVSFYNNEISEKSEIFDDQFSVERPDGSNFTLKIRSTKLEDSAMYFCASTRAVATNEKLFFGSGTQLSVL.

CDR3 DNA: TGTGCCAGCAGTGATGGCCGTCTGGGGCGCCAAGAGACCCAGTACTTC. Translated: CASSDGRLGRQETQYF. The chain uses TRBV6-2 or TRBV6-3 and TRBJ2-5, with D perhaps TRBD1 (5 bases). V lost 5 bases and J 1 base, leaving 17 bases between the germline ends. The germline gives CDR1 MNHEY, CDR2 SVGEGT. This CDR3 has 16 residues.

This chain uses TRBV4-1 with TRBJ2-6; D gene unclear. CDR1 MGHRA and CDR2 YSYEKL come from the germline V gene. This CDR3 is built from 16 residues. With 6 bases removed from V and 0 bases from J, the gap between germline ends came to 12 bases. The CDR3 nucleotides read TGCGCCAGCAGTCCCCTTTTCGGCTCTGGGGCCAACGTCCTGACTTTC. Its translation: CASSPLFGSGANVLTF.

CDR3 region: CSTGRFGGGPRVNEQFF. The CDR3 nucleotides read TGCAGTACGGGTCGTTTTGGGGGAGGGCCAAGAGTAAATGAGCAGTTCTTC. The chain is built from TRBV20-1 and TRBJ2-1; 7 nucleotides align to TRBD2. The CDR3 is made up of 17 amino acids. The V and J ends lost 8 bases and 7 bases, in that order; junction bases with no gene match: 23. CDR1 and CDR2 (germline): DFQATT, SNEGSKA (reference sequence).

This clonotype was observed a handful of times. The J gene is TRBJ2-7, the V gene TRBV2, with TRBD1 matching 8 bases. The germline gives CDR1 SNHLY, CDR2 FYNNEI. The CDR3 sequence is 13 residues long. V lost 6 bases and J lost 1; bases outside the gene matches: 2. The CDR3 nucleotides are TGTGCCAGCAGCAGACAGGGGTCCTACGAGCAGTACGTC. Its translation is CASSRQGSYEQYV.

The chain employs TRBV7-9 and TRBJ2-3; TRBD2 aligns across 8 bases. The CDR3 is 15 residues long. With V trimmed by 5 bases and J by 4 bases, 8 bases remained unmatched. In germline, CDR1 is SEHNR, CDR2 FQNEAQ (reference sequence). The CDR3 DNA reads TGTGCCAGCAGCCCTCGGGGGGGGAGCCCAGATACGCAGTATTTT. This translates into CASSPRGGSPDTQYF.

This rearrangement joins TRBV3-1 to TRBJ1-2; no firm D call. The V end was cut by 3 bases, the J end by 8 bases, with 7 bases between. The germline V gene encodes CDR1 LGHDT and CDR2 YNNKEL (reference sequence). The CDR3 runs to 11 residues. In DNA form, the CDR3 reads TGTGCCAGCAGCCAGGAGGGAGGCTACACCTTC. This translates into CASSQEGGYTF.